These T cell receptor beta chains were read from a single sample in a study of blood T cell repertoires in COVID-19. Sequenced by immunoSEQ multiplex PCR; TCRdb stores in-frame clones only, minus some. The table records about 370,000 clones, 89% of them present only once. Sequenced input: peripheral blood. The receptors were gathered from a woman aged 25 to 39 with COVID-19, enrolled during active disease. Both conserved end residues are part of each CDR3. The order of the fields is CDR3 length, V gene, D gene, clone size, J gene, CDR3 DNA, CDR3 protein. The D gene is left open where the match is weak. The size field is filled for only some rows; it gives once, few, many or a size class.

cdr3_length: 13
v_call: TRBV7-9
d_call: .
clone_size: once
j_call: TRBJ1-2
cdr3_nt: TGTGCCAGCAGCTCCACAGGGATCTATGGCTACACCTTC
cdr3_aa: CASSSTGIYGYTF

cdr3_length: 14
v_call: TRBV19
d_call: TRBD1
clone_size: .
j_call: TRBJ1-2
cdr3_nt: TGTGCCAGCTCACAACAGGGGGCGGGGTATGGCTACACCTTC
cdr3_aa: CASSQQGAGYGYTF

cdr3_length: 13
v_call: TRBV11-3
d_call: .
clone_size: .
j_call: TRBJ2-1
cdr3_nt: TGTGCCAGCAGGCGGGCCTCCAAGGATGAGCAGTTCTTC
cdr3_aa: CASRRASKDEQFF

cdr3_length: 13
v_call: TRBV10-3
d_call: .
clone_size: .
j_call: TRBJ1-5
cdr3_nt: TGTGCCGTGGCCCCATCGCGGGATCAGCCCCAGCATTTT
cdr3_aa: CAVAPSRDQPQHF

cdr3_length: 15
v_call: TRBV19
d_call: TRBD2
clone_size: .
j_call: TRBJ2-5
cdr3_nt: TGTGCCAGTAGGGGGAGGGGCATAGGGGAAGAGACCCAGTACTTC
cdr3_aa: CASRGRGIGEETQYF

cdr3_length: 13
v_call: TRBV7-2
d_call: .
clone_size: .
j_call: TRBJ1-5
cdr3_nt: TGTGCCAGCAGCCTCGTCCAGGGCAGCCCCCAGCATTTT
cdr3_aa: CASSLVQGSPQHF

cdr3_length: 15
v_call: TRBV2
d_call: TRBD2
clone_size: .
j_call: TRBJ2-5
cdr3_nt: TGTGCCAGCCGGGTCGGGGAAGAGCGGGAGAAGACCCAGTACTTC
cdr3_aa: CASRVGEEREKTQYF

cdr3_length: 15
v_call: TRBV10-2
d_call: TRBD1
clone_size: .
j_call: TRBJ1-4
cdr3_nt: TGCGCCAGCAGTGAGCCCCGACAGGGCAATGAAAAACTGTTTTTT
cdr3_aa: CASSEPRQGNEKLFF

cdr3_length: 15
v_call: TRBV6-6
d_call: TRBD2
clone_size: once
j_call: TRBJ2-7
cdr3_nt: TGTGCCAGCAGTGATTCTAGCGGGGGGACCTACGAGCAGTACTTC
cdr3_aa: CASSDSSGGTYEQYF

cdr3_length: 18
v_call: TRBV6-4
d_call: TRBD1
clone_size: .
j_call: TRBJ1-2
cdr3_nt: TGTGCCAGCAGTGTCCAACCAGCCCTCCCAGGGGGCACTAGCGGCTACACCTTC
cdr3_aa: CASSVQPALPGGTSGYTF

cdr3_length: 14
v_call: TRBV27
d_call: .
clone_size: .
j_call: TRBJ1-1
cdr3_nt: TGTGCCAGCAGTTTGGCAGGGAATAGTGCTGAAGCTTTCTTT
cdr3_aa: CASSLAGNSAEAFF

cdr3_length: 15
v_call: TRBV5-6
d_call: TRBD1
clone_size: once
j_call: TRBJ1-2
cdr3_nt: TGTGCCAGCAGCCCACAGACAGGGAGTGGTGGAGGCTACACCTTC
cdr3_aa: CASSPQTGSGGGYTF

cdr3_length: 16
v_call: TRBV5-1
d_call: TRBD1
clone_size: once
j_call: TRBJ1-6
cdr3_nt: TGCGCCAGCAGCGGGACAGGGGTATCCTATAATTCACCCCTCCACTTT
cdr3_aa: CASSGTGVSYNSPLHF

cdr3_length: 17
v_call: TRBV18
d_call: TRBD2
clone_size: .
j_call: TRBJ2-3
cdr3_nt: TGTGCCAGCTCACCAACGGCGGGAGGGTCATTCCGGGATACGCAGTATTTT
cdr3_aa: CASSPTAGGSFRDTQYF

cdr3_length: 15
v_call: TRBV11-2
d_call: .
clone_size: .
j_call: TRBJ2-2
cdr3_nt: TGTGCCAGCAGCTTAGGAGTTGCGAACACCGGGGAGCTGTTTTTT
cdr3_aa: CASSLGVANTGELFF

cdr3_length: 18
v_call: TRBV4-1
d_call: .
clone_size: .
j_call: TRBJ2-7
cdr3_nt: TGCGCCAGCAGCCAAGAATCGACGGGTTGGGCGGGCTCCTACGAGCAGTACTTC
cdr3_aa: CASSQESTGWAGSYEQYF

cdr3_length: 16
v_call: TRBV6-1
d_call: TRBD1
clone_size: .
j_call: TRBJ1-6
cdr3_nt: TGTGCCAGCAGTGAAACCTCGGACAGGGGTAATTCACCCCTCCACTTT
cdr3_aa: CASSETSDRGNSPLHF

cdr3_length: 14
v_call: TRBV15
d_call: TRBD1
clone_size: .
j_call: TRBJ1-4
cdr3_nt: TGTGCCACCAGCAGAGCTGGGACAGGGGAAAAACTGTTTTTT
cdr3_aa: CATSRAGTGEKLFF

cdr3_length: 15
v_call: TRBV7-2
d_call: .
clone_size: .
j_call: TRBJ1-2
cdr3_nt: TGTGCCAGCAGCTTAGGGATCCGACAGGAGTATGGCTACACCTTC
cdr3_aa: CASSLGIRQEYGYTF

cdr3_length: 15
v_call: TRBV6-5
d_call: .
clone_size: once
j_call: TRBJ2-2
cdr3_nt: TGTGCCAGCAGAGCAGGTCCCGTCCGCCCCGGGGAGCTGTTTTTT
cdr3_aa: CASRAGPVRPGELFF